This TCR beta chain is from a study of tumor-infiltrating lymphocytes in localized non-small cell lung cancer. Study-level information: Patients included smokers and never-smokers with various histologies, some sampled after neoadjuvant chemotherapy.

The ends lost 5 bases at V and 8 bases at J; junction bases unmatched: 14. Germline lookup yields CDR1 SGHAT and CDR2 FQDESV (reference sequence). The CDR3 consists of 16 residues. Only in-frame clones appear in the TCRdb table, and some are missing; sequencing was by immunoSEQ multiplex PCR. This sample has approximately 9,000 clones; approximately 80% occur once, and the top ten carry around 7%. The genes are TRBV11-1 and TRBJ2-1, with TRBD2 matching 8 bases. This clonotype originated in a human donor with non-small cell lung cancer. Material for sequencing was uninvolved lung tissue not adjacent to the tumor. This chain's CDR3 is CASSPAGGGPLDEQFF. In DNA form, the CDR3 reads TGTGCCAGCAGCCCCGCCGGGGGGGGGCCGCTTGATGAGCAGTTCTTC.